This TCR beta chain is from a study of CD8 T cells in Susac syndrome. This clonotype was seen just once. Its cognate antigen is unknown. The study sequenced TCR beta in blood CD8+ and CD4+ T cells. Both CD4+ and CD8+ T cells were negatively isolated, and TEMRA cells underwent FACS enrichment. cDNA came from roughly 0.5 to 1 ug RNA primed by random hexamers. Coverage of TCR beta CDR3 amplification by immunoSEQ multiplex PCR extended to 54 Vbeta and 13 Jbeta. TCRdb reanalysed the immunoSEQ multiplex PCR reads using MiXCR and keeps one entry per CDR3 protein. Of about 170,000 distinct CDR3 sequences in the sample, about 93% were seen once. Study-level findings and limits: As acknowledged by the study, its TCR sequencing and HLA analysis included a relatively small number of individuals.

Sequenced: CD4+ T cells from PBMCs. The clonotype comes from a human donor with multiple sclerosis.

This CDR3 reads CAISESGEKLFF. In DNA form, the CDR3 reads TGTGCCATCAGTGAGTCGGGTGAAAAACTGTTTTTT. The chain has TRBV10-3 and TRBJ1-4; D not certain. In germline, CDR1 is ENHRY, CDR2 SYGVKD. CDR3 length equals 12 residues. V was shortened by 0 bases and J by 7 bases, with 3 bases between the two germline ends.